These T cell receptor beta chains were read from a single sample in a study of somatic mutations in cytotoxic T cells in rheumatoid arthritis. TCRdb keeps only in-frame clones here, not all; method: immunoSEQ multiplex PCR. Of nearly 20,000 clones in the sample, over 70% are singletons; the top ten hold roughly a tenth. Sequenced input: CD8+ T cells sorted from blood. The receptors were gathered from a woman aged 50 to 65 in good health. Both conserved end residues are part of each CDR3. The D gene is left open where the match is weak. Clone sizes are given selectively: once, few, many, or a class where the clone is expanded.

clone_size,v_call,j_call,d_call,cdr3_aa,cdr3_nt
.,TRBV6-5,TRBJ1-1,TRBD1,CASSYSTSGGTEAFF,TGTGCCAGCAGTTACTCGACGTCAGGGGGAACTGAAGCTTTCTTT
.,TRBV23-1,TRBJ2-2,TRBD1,CASSQSTGAPNTGELFF,TGCGCCAGCAGTCAATCGACAGGGGCCCCGAACACCGGGGAGCTGTTTTTT
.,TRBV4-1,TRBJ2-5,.,CASSVQGSQETQYF,TGCGCCAGCAGCGTTCAGGGGTCCCAAGAGACCCAGTACTTC
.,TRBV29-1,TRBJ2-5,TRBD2,CSERLAGDQETQYF,TGCAGCGAACGACTAGCGGGGGACCAAGAGACCCAGTACTTC
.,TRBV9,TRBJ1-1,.,CASSVETGATEAFF,TGTGCCAGCAGCGTGGAGACAGGTGCTACTGAAGCTTTCTTT
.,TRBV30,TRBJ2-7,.,CAWSVGGFTHF,TGTGCCTGGAGTGTAGGAGGGTTTACCCACTTC
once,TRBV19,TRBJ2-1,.,CASSPAPGDNEQFF,TGTGCCAGTAGTCCGGCCCCGGGGGACAATGAGCAGTTCTTC
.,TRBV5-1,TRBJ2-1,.,CASSLEGLLTYNEQFF,TGCGCCAGCAGCTTGGAGGGACTTCTGACCTACAATGAGCAGTTCTTC
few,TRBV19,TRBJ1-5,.,CASSIGLRGNQPQHF,TGTGCCAGTAGTATAGGGCTCAGGGGCAATCAGCCCCAGCATTTT
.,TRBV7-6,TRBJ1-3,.,CASSSGNTIYF,TGTGCCAGCAGTTCTGGAAACACCATATATTTT
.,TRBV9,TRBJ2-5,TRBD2,CASSDHLGGGETQYF,TGTGCCAGCAGCGACCATCTGGGGGGAGGGGAGACCCAGTACTTC
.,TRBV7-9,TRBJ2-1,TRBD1,CASSHGQGAQDEQFF,TGTGCCAGCAGCCACGGACAGGGGGCGCAAGATGAGCAGTTCTTC
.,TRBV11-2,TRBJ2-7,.,CASSLEWSTSEQYF,TGTGCCAGCAGCTTAGAGTGGAGCACGTCCGAGCAGTACTTC
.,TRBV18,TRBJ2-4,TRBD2,CASSPGAGGKNIQYF,TGTGCCAGCTCACCAGGGGCGGGAGGCAAAAACATTCAGTACTTC
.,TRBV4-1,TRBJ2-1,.,CASSREALLSSYNEQFF,TGCGCCAGCAGCAGGGAGGCCCTCCTGAGCTCCTACAATGAGCAGTTCTTC
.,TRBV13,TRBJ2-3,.,CASSPSTDTQYF,TGTGCCAGCAGCCCTAGCACAGATACGCAGTATTTT
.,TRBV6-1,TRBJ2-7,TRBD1,CASSDGTVYEQYF,TGTGCCAGCAGTGACGGGACAGTATACGAGCAGTACTTC
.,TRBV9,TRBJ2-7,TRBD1,CASSVDQGVGAEQYF,TGTGCCAGCAGCGTAGACCAGGGGGTAGGAGCCGAGCAGTACTTC